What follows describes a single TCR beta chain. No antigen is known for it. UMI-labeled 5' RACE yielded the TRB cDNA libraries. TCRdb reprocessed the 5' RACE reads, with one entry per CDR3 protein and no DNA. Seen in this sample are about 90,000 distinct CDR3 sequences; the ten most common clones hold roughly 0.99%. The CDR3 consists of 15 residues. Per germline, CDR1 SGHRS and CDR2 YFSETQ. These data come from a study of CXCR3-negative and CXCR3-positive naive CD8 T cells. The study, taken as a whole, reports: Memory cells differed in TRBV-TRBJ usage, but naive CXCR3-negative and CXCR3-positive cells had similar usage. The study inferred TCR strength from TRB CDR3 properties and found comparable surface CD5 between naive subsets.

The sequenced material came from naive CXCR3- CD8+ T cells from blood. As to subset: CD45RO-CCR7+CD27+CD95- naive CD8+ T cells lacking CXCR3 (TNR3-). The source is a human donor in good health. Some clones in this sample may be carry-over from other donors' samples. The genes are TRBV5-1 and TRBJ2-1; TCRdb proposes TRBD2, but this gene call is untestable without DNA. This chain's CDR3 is CASSSMREGSNEQFF.